Below, 20 T cell receptor beta chains from the same sample are listed, as sequenced in a study of T-cell reconstitution after alpha-beta-depleted transplantation in children. Unique molecular identifiers were used to barcode this TCRbeta library. TCRdb reprocessed the PCR reads with MiXCR, giving one entry per CDR3 protein. The repertoire has 400,000 to 550,000 distinct CDR3 sequences, 8% to 11% of them found once; the top ten carry around 2.2%. Sequenced material: PBMCs, taken before TCRalphabeta/CD19-depleted stem cell transplant. The receptors here all came from a child under 10 years old with inherited bone marrow failure, due to receive a stem cell transplant.

The rearrangement uses TRBV7-2 and TRBJ2-2; 10 positions match TRBD2. V shed 1 base and J 7 bases; nucleotides not matched to a gene: 3. CDR3 size: 15 residues. Germline V gene lookup returns CDR1 SGHTA and CDR2 FQGNSA. The CDR3 region is CASSLELAGFGELFF. The DNA for the CDR3 is TGTGCCAGCAGCTTAGAACTAGCGGGATTCGGGGAGCTGTTTTTT.

In its sample, this clonotype was seen many times. The CDR3 region has the DNA TGTGCCAGCAGTCCCTTAGCGGGAGTCTTCGGGGATACGCAGTATTTT. Residues: CASSPLAGVFGDTQYF. This chain links TRBV12-3 or TRBV12-4 with TRBJ2-3, with TRBD2 identical over 9 bases. V was pared by 5 bases and J by 6 bases, with 12 bases of the junction left unmatched. This CDR3 comprises 16 residues.

This chain joins TRBV27 and TRBJ1-2, with 9 bases that match TRBD1. From germline, CDR1 is MNHEY and CDR2 SMNVEV (reference sequence). V dropped 0 bases and J dropped 2; count of bases not matched to a gene: 4. This CDR3 is built from 16 residues. In nucleotides, the CDR3 is TGTGCCAGCAGTTTATCCGGGACAGGGAGGAACTATGGCTACACCTTC. Its protein product is CASSLSGTGRNYGYTF.

Regarding this clonotype: This may be a read error: a much more frequent sequence differs by one nucleotide. V and J are TRBV4-3 and TRBJ2-5, with TRBD2 matching 11 bases. CDR1 LGHNA and CDR2 YSLEER come from the germline V gene. The CDR3 is 17 amino acids. V was clipped by 0 bases and J by 7 bases; unmatched bases: 10. CDR3 loop: CASSQDGGSGRAATQYF. The CDR3 region has the DNA TGCGCCAGCAGCCAAGATGGGGGTAGCGGGAGGGCGGCGACCCAGTACTTC.

At least ten counts were recorded for this clonotype. This chain connects TRBV3-1 to TRBJ2-2; 7 positions agree with TRBD1. CDR1 LGHDT and CDR2 YNNKEL come from the germline V gene (reference sequence). The CDR3 runs to 15 residues. With V trimmed by 0 bases and J by 5 bases, 3 bases remained unmatched. This CDR3 is CASSQEATGTGELFF. Here the CDR3 DNA reads TGTGCCAGCAGCCAAGAGGCGACAGGGACCGGGGAGCTGTTTTTT.

About this clonotype itself: A much larger clone sits a single nucleotide away, making a read error possible. The chain has TRBV5-8 and TRBJ1-1; tentatively, D is TRBD1 (5 bases). Germline CDR1 and CDR2: SGHTS and YDEGEE. The CDR3 has 17 amino acids. V was clipped by 0 bases and J by 1 base, with 16 bases between them. CDR3 residues: CASSLGSPGRWNTEAFF. The CDR3 DNA reads TGTGCCAGCAGCTTGGGGTCTCCGGGACGGTGGAACACTGAAGCTTTCTTT.

There are many counts of this clonotype. Compared with germline, one end of the junction differs, possibly owing to a read error. The chain joins TRBV20-1 to TRBJ2-7, with TRBD2 identical over 7 bases. The CDR3 is made up of 9 amino acids. Germline V gene lookup returns CDR1 DFQATT and CDR2 SNEGSKA (reference sequence). Written as DNA, the CDR3 is TGCAGTGCTTTGCCGGGACTACCATTC. Translating it yields CSALPGLPF.

This clonotype was picked up many times. This sequence joins TRBV27 and TRBJ2-5; 14 nucleotides match TRBD2. The CDR3 runs to 18 residues. V lost 10 bases to trimming and J lost 0 bases; unmatched junction nucleotides: 13. Germline-derived CDR1 and CDR2 are MNHEY and SMNVEV (reference sequence). The CDR3 nucleotides read TGTGCCACCCCTGGGACTAGCGGGAGTAGGAGGTACCAAGAGACCCAGTACTTC. It translates to CATPGTSGSRRYQETQYF.

In its sample, this clonotype was seen many times. The chain carries TRBV29-1 and TRBJ1-2, with D possibly matching TRBD1 (5 bases). Germline V gene lookup returns CDR1 SQVTM and CDR2 ANQGSEA. V was cut by 4 bases and J by 3 bases, with 18 bases left in between. The CDR3 is 15 amino acids. CDR3 DNA sequence: TGCAGCGTTGCAGGGCCAGGTGCTTGGCACTATGGCTACACCTTC. Protein product: CSVAGPGAWHYGYTF.

This clonotype was seen ten or more times. This chain connects TRBV12-3 or TRBV12-4 to TRBJ2-2; possible D gene TRBD1, 6 bases. The CDR3 covers 15 residues. V was shortened by 8 bases and J by 4 bases, with 17 bases between the two germline ends. In nucleotides, the CDR3 is TGTGCCAGCGACACAGGGTTCTCAGCCACCGGGGAGCTGTTTTTT. Amino acid sequence: CASDTGFSATGELFF.

This clonotype appeared many times. The genes are TRBV29-1 and TRBJ1-2; D is undetermined. V was trimmed by 7 bases and J by 6 bases, leaving 24 bases between them. The CDR3 is 15 residues long. The germline gives CDR1 SQVTM, CDR2 ANQGSEA. CDR3 nucleotide sequence: TGCAGCGCGCGGCCGGTGGCAGTCCCTGTGGATGGCTACACCTTC. It is translated as CSARPVAVPVDGYTF.

This clonotype was counted at least ten times. The V call is TRBV7-9, the J call TRBJ2-7; a possible D gene is TRBD1 (5 bases). CDR1 and CDR2 from the germline V gene are SEHNR and FQNEAQ (reference sequence). Trimming shortened V by 5 bases and J by 1 base, and 21 bases separated the two germline ends. This CDR3 spans 17 amino acids. The CDR3 DNA reads TGTGCCAGCAGCGCGGACATCGGAGCCTACCCATCCTACGAGCAGTACTTC. It yields the protein CASSADIGAYPSYEQYF.

This clonotype has a handful of counts. The chain is built from TRBV7-2 and TRBJ2-7; D might be TRBD2 (6 bases). CDR1 is SGHTA, CDR2 FQGNSA, per germline. Trimming took off 5 bases at V and 3 bases at J, with 17 bases between the two ends. This CDR3 has 15 residues. This CDR3 reads CASSHPGLGDYEQYF. The CDR3 DNA sequence: TGTGCCAGCAGCCATCCGGGACTGGGGGACTACGAGCAGTACTTC.

This clonotype was counted at least ten times. V is TRBV12-3 or TRBV12-4 and J is TRBJ2-5, with 14 bases aligning to TRBD2. The V and J ends lost 7 bases and 4 bases, in that order; junction bases with no gene match: 8. The CDR3 is made up of 16 amino acids. The CDR3 nucleotides read TGTGCCAGCACCGCGGGACTAGCGGGAGTTGGAGAGACCCAGTACTTC. Amino acids: CASTAGLAGVGETQYF.

This clonotype was counted a few times. V gene TRBV20-1 combines with J gene TRBJ2-7, with 10 positions matching TRBD1. Trimming took 1 base from V and 0 from J; bases not matched to a gene: 9. Germline V gives CDR1 DFQATT, CDR2 SNEGSKA (reference sequence). CDR3 length: 17 residues. CDR3 in DNA: TGCAGTGCTAGAGCCGGGGACAGGGGTAAGAGCTCCTACGAGCAGTACTTC. Its protein is CSARAGDRGKSSYEQYF.

The chain recombines TRBV5-1 with TRBJ2-1; TRBD2 is a possible D gene (7 bases). V was trimmed by 0 bases and J by 10 bases, leaving 17 bases between them. In germline, CDR1 is SGHRS, CDR2 YFSETQ. The CDR3 covers 15 residues. CDR3 sequence reads: CASSLARGGPGEQFF. The CDR3 nucleotides are TGCGCCAGCAGCTTGGCCAGGGGAGGGCCTGGGGAGCAGTTCTTC.

This clonotype was counted at least ten times. V usage is TRBV4-1 and J usage is TRBJ2-4; weak D call: TRBD2 (6 bases). V lost 0 bases to trimming and J lost 0 bases, with 9 bases between them. Germline lookup yields CDR1 MGHRA and CDR2 YSYEKL. CDR3 size: 16 residues. The CDR3 coding sequence is TGCGCCAGCAGCCAAGATTTGGGACTAGCCAAAAACATTCAGTACTTC. This codes for CASSQDLGLAKNIQYF.

This clonotype was counted many times. This sequence joins TRBV12-3 or TRBV12-4 and TRBJ2-2, with D possibly TRBD2 on 5 matching bases. The V and J ends lost 6 bases and 7 bases respectively, with 21 bases between them. The CDR3 sequence is 16 residues long. The CDR3: CASSPARGSLSGELFF. DNA for the CDR3: TGTGCCAGCAGCCCCGCCCGGGGATCGCTGAGCGGGGAGCTGTTTTTT.

V is TRBV12-3 or TRBV12-4 and J is TRBJ1-2; TRBD1 matches 9 bases. The length of the CDR3 is 14 residues. J was trimmed by 6 bases and V by 5 bases; bases with no gene match: 7. The CDR3 DNA is TGTGCCAGCAGTCTCCGGGACAGGGTCAATGGCTACACCTTC. It is translated as CASSLRDRVNGYTF.

The chain employs TRBV19 and TRBJ1-1; D possibly corresponds to TRBD1 (6 bases). This CDR3 spans 14 amino acids. Deletions cut 8 bases from V and 4 bases from J, with 17 bases between. Germline V gene lookup returns CDR1 LNHDA and CDR2 SQIVND (reference sequence). CDR3 amino acids: CASQGTSWVTEAFF. CDR3 bases: TGTGCCAGTCAGGGGACCTCGTGGGTCACTGAAGCTTTCTTT. The entire variable domain, with the rest obtained from reference TRBV19 and TRBJ1-1, is as follows: DGGITQSPKYLFRKEGQNVTLSCEQNLNHDAMYWYRQDPGQGLRLIYYSQIVNDFQKGDIAEGYSVSREKKESFPLTVTSAQKNPTAFYLCASQGTSWVTEAFFGQGTRLTVV.